One and the same sample provided the 12 T cell receptor beta chains below, sequenced in a study of Tregs in tolerant kidney transplant recipients. Here immunoSEQ multiplex PCR was the method, and the copy in TCRdb shows in-frame clones only, minus some. Here the sample spans around 78,000 clones, 80% to 95% being singletons. Specimen: Tregs from blood, collected before the transplant. The receptor set was obtained from a human donor who received a combined kidney and bone marrow transplant.

The V call is TRBV5-4, the J call TRBJ2-5, with 10 bases that match TRBD2. The better agreement between TRBJ2-7 and the DNA end casts doubt on the J call. From germline, CDR1 is SGHNT and CDR2 YYREEE (reference sequence). The CDR3 consists of 17 residues. CDR3 amino acids: CASSSGGLAGVPYEQYF. The CDR3 DNA reads TGTGCCAGCAGCTCAGGGGGCCTAGCGGGAGTACCCTACGAGCAGTACTTC.

This chain uses TRBV5-1 with TRBJ2-3; 14 bases align to TRBD2. CDR3 length: 15 residues. The ends lost 4 bases at V and 4 bases at J; junction bases unmatched: 2. In germline, CDR1 is SGHRS, CDR2 YFSETQ. CDR3 protein: CASSLGLAGADTQYF. The CDR3 region has the DNA TGCGCCAGCAGCCTGGGACTAGCGGGAGCAGATACGCAGTATTTT.

This chain links TRBV19 with TRBJ2-5; TRBD2 matches at 12 bases. The V segment lost 4 bases and the J segment 2 bases; nucleotides outside the gene matches: 2. Germline V gives CDR1 LNHDA, CDR2 SQIVND (reference sequence). This CDR3 comprises 15 residues. This CDR3 reads CASSRGTSGQETQYF. The CDR3, as DNA: TGTGCCAGTAGTAGAGGGACTAGCGGGCAAGAGACCCAGTACTTC.

The chain recombines TRBV16 with TRBJ1-2; D may be TRBD1 (6 bases). The CDR3 runs to 13 residues. From germline, CDR1 is KGHSY and CDR2 FQNENV. The V end lost 2 bases, the J end lost 9 bases, and 13 bases lay between the germline ends. Here the CDR3 reads CASSQGQLGRYTF. The CDR3 bases are TGTGCCAGCAGCCAAGGACAGTTGGGTCGCTACACCTTC.

The chain combines TRBV10-1 with TRBJ1-5; 7 nucleotides line up with TRBD1. Germline V gene sequence: CDR1 WNHNN, CDR2 SYGVQD (reference sequence). This CDR3 region has 16 residues. V dropped 7 bases and J dropped 2; count of bases not matched to a gene: 11. The CDR3: CASIRGQPIGNQPQHF. Written as DNA, the CDR3 is TGCGCCAGCATAAGGGGACAGCCGATCGGCAATCAGCCCCAGCATTTT.

CDR3 sequence (DNA): TGTGCCAGCAGTTTGAGGGTCAGCGGGAGTATAGGGTACGAGCAGTACTTC. Its protein product is CASSLRVSGSIGYEQYF. This sequence joins TRBV27 and TRBJ2-7; 8 nucleotides align to TRBD2. The J segment lost 4 bases and the V segment lost 3 bases, leaving 14 bases of the junction unmatched. Germline loops: CDR1 MNHEY, CDR2 SMNVEV (reference sequence). The CDR3 consists of 17 residues.

This chain links TRBV11-2 with TRBJ1-1; no definite D call. CDR3 length: 13 amino acids. Trimming stripped 5 bases from V and 1 base from J, with 8 bases between. Germline V lookup: CDR1 SGHAT, CDR2 FQNNGV. The CDR3 DNA reads as TGTGCCAGCAGCAACCAGCAGAACACTGAAGCTTTCTTT. Translation gives CASSNQQNTEAFF. The variable domain in full, completed from reference TRBV11-2 and TRBJ1-1, reads EAGVAQSPRYKIIEKRQSVAFWCNPISGHATLYWYQQILGQGPKLLIQFQNNGVVDDSQLPKDRFSAERLKGVDSTLKIQPAKLEDSAVYLCASSNQQNTEAFFGQGTRLTVV.

This chain uses TRBV28 with TRBJ1-2, with 10 positions matching TRBD1. V lost 7 bases to trimming and J lost 4 bases; unmatched junction nucleotides: 9. The CDR3 loop spans 15 amino acids. The germline CDR1 and CDR2 sequences are MDHEN and SYDVKM. DNA for the CDR3: TGTGCCAGCAAAGATCCGCGACAGGGGGCCTATGGCTACACCTTC. It codes for CASKDPRQGAYGYTF.

The rearrangement joins TRBV10-3 to TRBJ2-5; TRBD2 matches at 8 bases. The DNA end is a closer match to TRBJ2-7, so the J assignment may be wrong. CDR1 and CDR2 (germline): ENHRY, SYGVKD. The CDR3 runs to 13 residues. The CDR3 sequence: CAISAAGAYEQYF. The CDR3 coding sequence is TGTGCCATCAGTGCAGCGGGAGCCTACGAGCAGTACTTC.

The chain has TRBV5-1 and TRBJ2-7; weak D call: TRBD1 (6 bases). The ends were cut back, 4 bases at V and 7 bases at J, with 12 bases in the middle. This CDR3 has 12 amino acids. The germline gives CDR1 SGHRS, CDR2 YFSETQ. The CDR3 here is CASSPDSQEQYF. Written as DNA, the CDR3 is TGCGCCAGCAGCCCGGACAGTCAAGAGCAGTACTTC.

This sequence joins TRBV21-1 and TRBJ1-4. TRBV21-1 is a pseudogene. There are 13 residues in the CDR3. The CDR3, as DNA: TGTGCCAGCAGCCCTCCGGGGACGGAAAAACTGTTTTTT. Protein: CASSPPGTEKLFF.

The chain links TRBV6-6 to TRBJ1-5, with 7 bases matching TRBD1. V dropped 4 bases and J dropped 7; count of bases not matched to a gene: 7. CDR1 is MNHNY and CDR2 is SVGAGI in the germline V gene (reference sequence). There are 14 residues in the CDR3. The chain's CDR3 is CASSFTGERQPQHF. The CDR3 DNA reads as TGTGCCAGCAGTTTTACAGGGGAACGGCAGCCCCAGCATTTT.